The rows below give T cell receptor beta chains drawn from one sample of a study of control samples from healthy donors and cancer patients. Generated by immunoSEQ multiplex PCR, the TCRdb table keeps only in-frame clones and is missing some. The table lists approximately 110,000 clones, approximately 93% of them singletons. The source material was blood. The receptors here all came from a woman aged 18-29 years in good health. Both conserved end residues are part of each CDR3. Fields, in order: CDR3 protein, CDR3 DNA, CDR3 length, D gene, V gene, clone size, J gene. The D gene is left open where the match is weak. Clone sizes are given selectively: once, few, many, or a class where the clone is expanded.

CDR3aa: CASSQGWSGQYEQYF
CDR3nt: TGCGCCAGCAGCCAAGGATGGTCAGGGCAGTACGAGCAGTACTTC
len: 15
d_gene: .
v_gene: TRBV4-1
abundance: .
j_gene: TRBJ2-7

CDR3aa: CASRQQGSTEAFF
CDR3nt: TGTGCCAGCAGGCAACAAGGTTCGACTGAAGCTTTCTTT
len: 13
d_gene: .
v_gene: TRBV7-9
abundance: .
j_gene: TRBJ1-1

CDR3aa: CASSTGGQRITGELFF
CDR3nt: TGTGCCAGCAGCACAGGGGGCCAGCGGATTACCGGGGAGCTGTTTTTT
len: 16
d_gene: TRBD1
v_gene: TRBV5-4
abundance: few
j_gene: TRBJ2-2

CDR3aa: CASLQGAAGELFF
CDR3nt: TGTGCCAGCCTCCAGGGGGCTGCCGGGGAGCTGTTTTTT
len: 13
d_gene: TRBD1
v_gene: TRBV3-1/TRBV3-2
abundance: .
j_gene: TRBJ2-2

CDR3aa: CATTANYGYTF
CDR3nt: TGTGCCACCACTGCTAACTATGGCTACACCTTC
len: 11
d_gene: .
v_gene: TRBV2
abundance: .
j_gene: TRBJ1-2

CDR3aa: CASSRSTGRETQYF
CDR3nt: TGTGCCAGCAGTAGGTCTACGGGGAGGGAGACCCAGTACTTC
len: 14
d_gene: .
v_gene: TRBV27
abundance: .
j_gene: TRBJ2-5

CDR3aa: CASSIDRNNEQFF
CDR3nt: TGTGCCAGCAGCATTGACAGAAACAATGAGCAGTTCTTC
len: 13
d_gene: .
v_gene: TRBV5-6
abundance: .
j_gene: TRBJ2-1

CDR3aa: CATSDPGTSSSYNEQFF
CDR3nt: TGTGCCACCAGTGACCCCGGTACCTCTAGCTCCTACAATGAGCAGTTCTTC
len: 17
d_gene: .
v_gene: TRBV24-1
abundance: .
j_gene: TRBJ2-1

CDR3aa: CASSYFWSDTSKNIQYF
CDR3nt: TGTGCCAGCAGTTACTTTTGGTCGGACACGTCCAAAAACATTCAGTACTTC
len: 17
d_gene: .
v_gene: TRBV6-2/TRBV6-3
abundance: .
j_gene: TRBJ2-4

CDR3aa: CASSLRGNTDTQYF
CDR3nt: TGTGCCAGCAGTTTACGGGGGAACACAGATACGCAGTATTTT
len: 14
d_gene: .
v_gene: TRBV28
abundance: .
j_gene: TRBJ2-3

CDR3aa: CASSLIQVSGNTIYF
CDR3nt: TGTGCCAGCAGTTTAATACAGGTTTCTGGAAACACCATATATTTT
len: 15
d_gene: .
v_gene: TRBV28
abundance: .
j_gene: TRBJ1-3

CDR3aa: CASRTGTGGTEAFF
CDR3nt: TGTGCCAGCAGGACCGGGACAGGGGGCACTGAAGCTTTCTTT
len: 14
d_gene: TRBD1
v_gene: TRBV3-1/TRBV3-2
abundance: .
j_gene: TRBJ1-1

CDR3aa: CASSQVLVRGAHNEQFF
CDR3nt: TGCGCCAGCAGCCAAGTATTAGTCCGGGGGGCCCACAATGAGCAGTTCTTC
len: 17
d_gene: .
v_gene: TRBV4-3
abundance: .
j_gene: TRBJ2-1

CDR3aa: CASSQVTRGSGNQPQHF
CDR3nt: TGTGCCAGCAGCCAAGTGACCCGGGGAAGCGGCAATCAGCCCCAGCATTTT
len: 17
d_gene: .
v_gene: TRBV4-2
abundance: once
j_gene: TRBJ1-5

CDR3aa: CASSPGPLAVGRGTQYF
CDR3nt: TGTGCCAGCAGCCCGGGGCCACTAGCCGTAGGTAGGGGGACCCAGTACTTC
len: 17
d_gene: .
v_gene: TRBV7-2
abundance: once
j_gene: TRBJ2-5

CDR3aa: CASSLSLEGEQFF
CDR3nt: TGTGCCAGCAGTCTCTCGTTGGAGGGTGAGCAGTTCTTC
len: 13
d_gene: .
v_gene: TRBV27
abundance: .
j_gene: TRBJ2-1

CDR3aa: CASSGGGLGLTEAFF
CDR3nt: TGTGCCAGTAGTGGCGGGGGTTTGGGGTTGACTGAAGCTTTCTTT
len: 15
d_gene: .
v_gene: TRBV19
abundance: .
j_gene: TRBJ1-1

CDR3aa: CASSQDFELLRNTEAFF
CDR3nt: TGTGCCAGCAGCCAAGATTTTGAGTTATTGAGGAACACTGAAGCTTTCTTT
len: 17
d_gene: .
v_gene: TRBV4-2
abundance: .
j_gene: TRBJ1-1

CDR3aa: CASSQSETYEQYF
CDR3nt: TGCGCCAGCAGCCAATCCGAGACCTACGAGCAGTACTTC
len: 13
d_gene: .
v_gene: TRBV4-3
abundance: .
j_gene: TRBJ2-7

CDR3aa: CASSFRGNTEAFF
CDR3nt: TGTGCCAGCAGCTTCCGGGGAAACACTGAAGCTTTCTTT
len: 13
d_gene: .
v_gene: TRBV7-3
abundance: .
j_gene: TRBJ1-1

CDR3aa: CASSRGNRGQYF
CDR3nt: TGTGCCAGCAGCCGAGGAAACCGGGGTCAGTACTTC
len: 12
d_gene: .
v_gene: TRBV28
abundance: .
j_gene: TRBJ2-5

CDR3aa: CASSLSRTSGASYEQYF
CDR3nt: TGTGCCAGCAGCTTATCCCGGACTAGCGGGGCCTCCTACGAGCAGTACTTC
len: 17
d_gene: TRBD2
v_gene: TRBV28
abundance: .
j_gene: TRBJ2-7

CDR3aa: CASTSSRPTVRNTEAFF
CDR3nt: TGTGCCAGTACTAGTAGTCGCCCGACAGTCAGGAACACTGAAGCTTTCTTT
len: 17
d_gene: .
v_gene: TRBV19
abundance: .
j_gene: TRBJ1-1

CDR3aa: CASSFVGGQGGYTF
CDR3nt: TGTGCCAGCAGTTTTGTAGGCGGGCAGGGTGGCTACACCTTC
len: 14
d_gene: .
v_gene: TRBV28
abundance: .
j_gene: TRBJ1-2

CDR3aa: CATATSGTQFF
CDR3nt: TGTGCCACCGCGACTAGCGGGACGCAGTTCTTC
len: 11
d_gene: TRBD2
v_gene: TRBV27
abundance: .
j_gene: TRBJ2-1

CDR3aa: CASSFTRATQYF
CDR3nt: TGTGCCAGCAGCTTTACCAGGGCTACGCAGTATTTT
len: 12
d_gene: .
v_gene: TRBV11-2
abundance: .
j_gene: TRBJ2-3

CDR3aa: CASSFFSTDTQYF
CDR3nt: TGTGCCAGCAGCTTTTTTAGCACAGATACGCAGTATTTT
len: 13
d_gene: .
v_gene: TRBV7-8
abundance: .
j_gene: TRBJ2-3

CDR3aa: CASSLGQGVYEQYF
CDR3nt: TGTGCCAGCAGTTTAGGACAGGGGGTCTACGAGCAGTACTTC
len: 14
d_gene: TRBD1
v_gene: TRBV27
abundance: few
j_gene: TRBJ2-7

CDR3aa: CASSSLAGGPTDTQYF
CDR3nt: TGTGCCAGCAGCTCGCTAGCGGGGGGGCCTACAGATACGCAGTATTTT
len: 16
d_gene: TRBD2
v_gene: TRBV5-4
abundance: .
j_gene: TRBJ2-3

CDR3aa: CASSQEFLETQYF
CDR3nt: TGCGCCAGCAGCCAAGAGTTTTTGGAGACCCAGTACTTC
len: 13
d_gene: .
v_gene: TRBV4-1
abundance: .
j_gene: TRBJ2-5

CDR3aa: CASSLGREQFF
CDR3nt: TGTGCCAGCAGTTTAGGGCGGGAGCAGTTCTTC
len: 11
d_gene: .
v_gene: TRBV12-3/TRBV12-4
abundance: .
j_gene: TRBJ2-1

CDR3aa: CASSVSSGGAVETQYF
CDR3nt: TGTGCCAGCAGCGTATCTAGCGGGGGGGCCGTGGAGACCCAGTACTTC
len: 16
d_gene: TRBD2
v_gene: TRBV9
abundance: once
j_gene: TRBJ2-5

CDR3aa: CASSLLGANEQFF
CDR3nt: TGTGCCAGCAGCTTACTGGGGGCCAATGAGCAGTTCTTC
len: 13
d_gene: .
v_gene: TRBV7-2
abundance: .
j_gene: TRBJ2-1

CDR3aa: CATSAAGPDTQYF
CDR3nt: TGTGCCACCAGTGCGGCAGGACCAGATACGCAGTATTTT
len: 13
d_gene: .
v_gene: TRBV24-1
abundance: .
j_gene: TRBJ2-3

CDR3aa: CASSQDIAGGEEQYF
CDR3nt: TGTGCCAGCAGCCAAGATATAGCGGGGGGAGAGGAGCAGTACTTC
len: 15
d_gene: TRBD2
v_gene: TRBV3-1/TRBV3-2
abundance: .
j_gene: TRBJ2-7

CDR3aa: CASSLVTVRANYGYTF
CDR3nt: TGTGCCAGCAGCTTGGTAACGGTACGAGCTAACTATGGCTACACCTTC
len: 16
d_gene: .
v_gene: TRBV5-8
abundance: .
j_gene: TRBJ1-2

CDR3aa: CASSLKTDQDREYYGYTF
CDR3nt: TGTGCCAGCAGCTTAAAAACCGATCAGGACAGGGAGTACTATGGCTACACCTTC
len: 18
d_gene: TRBD1
v_gene: TRBV7-9
abundance: .
j_gene: TRBJ1-2

CDR3aa: CASSLGRGRTNQPQHF
CDR3nt: TGTGCCAGCAGCTTAGGGCGGGGCAGAACCAATCAGCCCCAGCATTTT
len: 16
d_gene: .
v_gene: TRBV7-8
abundance: .
j_gene: TRBJ1-5

CDR3aa: CASSVVLGETQYF
CDR3nt: TGCGCCAGCAGTGTTGTCTTAGGGGAGACCCAGTACTTC
len: 13
d_gene: .
v_gene: TRBV5-1
abundance: .
j_gene: TRBJ2-5

CDR3aa: CASSQTGTSGSPVSFF
CDR3nt: TGTGCCAGCAGTCAGACCGGGACTAGCGGGAGCCCCGTCTCGTTCTTC
len: 16
d_gene: TRBD2
v_gene: TRBV27
abundance: .
j_gene: TRBJ2-1

CDR3aa: CASSPGAGVTAKNIQYF
CDR3nt: TGCGCCAGCAGCCCCGGAGCGGGGGTGACGGCCAAAAACATTCAGTACTTC
len: 17
d_gene: TRBD2
v_gene: TRBV4-3
abundance: .
j_gene: TRBJ2-4

CDR3aa: CASSRPPLAASGNEQFF
CDR3nt: TGTGCCAGCAGCCGACCCCCACTAGCCGCCTCGGGGAATGAGCAGTTCTTC
len: 17
d_gene: .
v_gene: TRBV7-9
abundance: .
j_gene: TRBJ2-1

CDR3aa: CASSTGGSNQPQHF
CDR3nt: TGTGCCAGCAGTACAGGGGGCAGCAATCAGCCCCAGCATTTT
len: 14
d_gene: TRBD1
v_gene: TRBV2
abundance: once
j_gene: TRBJ1-5

CDR3aa: CASSQGTRAGSSTDTQYF
CDR3nt: TGTGCCAGCAGCCAAGGAACCAGGGCGGGGTCAAGCACAGATACGCAGTATTTT
len: 18
d_gene: .
v_gene: TRBV3-1/TRBV3-2
abundance: .
j_gene: TRBJ2-3

CDR3aa: CASSFRTGGSSDGYTF
CDR3nt: TGTGCCAGCAGCTTTCGGACCGGGGGTAGTTCGGATGGCTACACCTTC
len: 16
d_gene: .
v_gene: TRBV5-4
abundance: .
j_gene: TRBJ1-2

CDR3aa: CASSLAGPGLAGAYQETQYF
CDR3nt: TGTGCCAGCTCACTCGCCGGACCGGGACTAGCGGGGGCGTACCAAGAGACCCAGTACTTC
len: 20
d_gene: TRBD2
v_gene: TRBV18
abundance: once
j_gene: TRBJ2-5

CDR3aa: CASSVQGGFSGNTIYF
CDR3nt: TGTGCCAGCAGTGTACAGGGGGGGTTCTCTGGAAACACCATATATTTT
len: 16
d_gene: TRBD1
v_gene: TRBV25-1
abundance: .
j_gene: TRBJ1-3